A selection of T cell receptor beta chains follows, all from one sample in a study of blood T cell repertoires in COVID-19. Profiled with immunoSEQ multiplex PCR; TCRdb holds only in-frame clones, not every one. The data show some 170,000 clones, roughly 88% seen once. The sequenced material came from PBMCs or T cells enriched from blood (not recorded which). These receptors originate from a man over 45 who had recovered from COVID-19. The CDR3 runs from the conserved cysteine through the conserved F or W. The D gene is left open where the match is weak. The size of a clone is reported for some rows only, either as once, few or many, or as a class for expanded clones.

TRBD1	-	TRBV6-5	TRBJ1-2	TGTGCCAGCAGTTTCCAGGACAGGCCGAACTATGGCTACACCTTC	CASSFQDRPNYGYTF
-	-	TRBV5-1	TRBJ1-1	TGCGCCAGCAGCCCCCGTAGCGGGGGGGGAAACACTGAAGCTTTCTTT	CASSPRSGGGNTEAFF
-	once	TRBV4-1	TRBJ1-1	TGCGCCAGCAGCCAAACGGGTGGTTTGGACACTGAAGCTTTCTTT	CASSQTGGLDTEAFF
-	many	TRBV6-2/TRBV6-3	TRBJ1-2	TGTGCCAGCAGTTCTTTCAGGGCGGAGCACTATGGCTACACCTTC	CASSSFRAEHYGYTF
TRBD1	-	TRBV5-1	TRBJ2-1	TGCGCCAGCAGCTCCGGGACAGGGCGACTTGAGCAGTTCTTC	CASSSGTGRLEQFF
-	few	TRBV18	TRBJ2-7	TGTGCCAGCTCACCAGGGGGCTCCGAGCAGTACTTC	CASSPGGSEQYF
-	once	TRBV18	TRBJ1-1	TGTGCCAGCACCTCGACAGGGAACACTGAAGCTTTCTTT	CASTSTGNTEAFF
TRBD2	-	TRBV10-3	TRBJ2-5	TGTGCCATCAGCCCTTCCCAAAAGCGGGGGGCTGGAGAGACCCAGTACTTC	CAISPSQKRGAGETQYF
-	-	TRBV10-3	TRBJ1-2	TGTGCCATCAGTACGATTCCGGGTTATGGCTACACCTTC	CAISTIPGYGYTF
-	-	TRBV6-5	TRBJ1-3	TGTGCCAGCAGAGAGGACAGAAGAAACACCATATATTTT	CASREDRRNTIYF
-	once	TRBV4-2	TRBJ2-7	TGTGCCAGCAGCCAAGATCTAGCCTCGCCCTACGAGCAGTACTTC	CASSQDLASPYEQYF
TRBD2	-	TRBV18	TRBJ2-2	TGTGCCAGCTCAGCTGGACTAGCGGGGGACACCGGGGAGCTGTTTTTT	CASSAGLAGDTGELFF
TRBD2	-	TRBV7-9	TRBJ2-1	TGTGCCGCAGGGCTAGCGGGGGGTGAGGGCAATGAGCAGTTCTTC	CAAGLAGGEGNEQFF
-	-	TRBV3-1/TRBV3-2	TRBJ1-3	TGTGCCAGCAGCCAAGCCAACTCTGGAAACACCATATATTTT	CASSQANSGNTIYF
TRBD1	-	TRBV18	TRBJ2-7	TGTGCCAGCTCACGACCGGGACAGAGCTCCTACGAGCAGTACTTC	CASSRPGQSSYEQYF
-	-	TRBV16	TRBJ2-3	TGTGCCAGCACCAAAAGGAACAGCTTTGATACGCAGTATTTT	CASTKRNSFDTQYF
TRBD1	once	TRBV9	TRBJ1-1	TGTGCCAGCAGCGAGGCAGGGGGAATGAACACTGAAGCTTTCTTT	CASSEAGGMNTEAFF
-	few	TRBV3-1/TRBV3-2	TRBJ2-3	TGTGCCAGCAGCCGCCGGAAGGGGGGGGGCACAGATACGCAGTATTTT	CASSRRKGGGTDTQYF
TRBD1	-	TRBV19	TRBJ2-7	TGTGCCAGTGGGACAGGAATGAGCTACGAGCAGTACTTC	CASGTGMSYEQYF
TRBD1	-	TRBV12-3/TRBV12-4	TRBJ1-2	TGTGCCAGCAGTTTAGGACAGGGGAGGGACACCTTC	CASSLGQGRDTF
TRBD2	-	TRBV13	TRBJ2-1	TGTGCCAGCAGGTTACGCGGGAGTCACAGTGAGCAGTTCTTC	CASRLRGSHSEQFF
TRBD2	once	TRBV7-9	TRBJ2-7	TGTGCCAGCACCCGGGGGGGTTTGAGCTACGAGCAGTACTTC	CASTRGGLSYEQYF
TRBD1	-	TRBV6-5	TRBJ2-7	TGTGCCAGCTCCGGGACAGGGACCAGGTACGAGCAGTACTTC	CASSGTGTRYEQYF
TRBD1	-	TRBV28	TRBJ1-2	TGTGCCAGCAGTCTCCTGGGCGGGACAGGGCACTACACCTTC	CASSLLGGTGHYTF
-	once	TRBV7-2	TRBJ1-4	TGTGCCAGCAGCCAAAATTGGGCACGCCATTCTAATGAAAAACTGTTTTTT	CASSQNWARHSNEKLFF
TRBD1	-	TRBV2	TRBJ1-6	TGTGCCAGCAGCGCACAGGGGTTAAGGGATTCACCCCTCCACTTT	CASSAQGLRDSPLHF
-	-	TRBV19	TRBJ1-2	TGTGCCAGTAGTCCCCGGGAGGGCGGCTACACCTTC	CASSPREGGYTF
-	-	TRBV2	TRBJ2-3	TGTGCCAGCATAGAGACTTACACAGATACGCAGTATTTT	CASIETYTDTQYF
TRBD2	-	TRBV6-4	TRBJ2-3	TGTGCCAGCAGTCAGCGAGCGGGGGGCACAGATACGCAGTATTTT	CASSQRAGGTDTQYF
-	-	TRBV21-1	TRBJ2-7	TGTGCCAGCAACACGCAGGGGGTCATCGCCTACGAGCAGTACTTC	CASNTQGVIAYEQYF
-	-	TRBV19	TRBJ1-1	TGTGCCAGTAGGCCCAGTTTGAACACTGAAGCTTTCTTT	CASRPSLNTEAFF
TRBD1	-	TRBV10-1	TRBJ2-2	TGCGCCAGCAGTGCTTCCCAGGGGGTCGGCGGGGAGCTGTTTTTT	CASSASQGVGGELFF
TRBD1	once	TRBV9	TRBJ1-2	TGTGCCAGCAGCGTAGTTGGAGGGGGCCTCCATGGCTACACCTTC	CASSVVGGGLHGYTF
-	-	TRBV12-3/TRBV12-4	TRBJ1-4	TGTGCCAGCAAATCTTCGGTAAATGAAAAACTGTTTTTT	CASKSSVNEKLFF
-	once	TRBV27	TRBJ2-3	TGTGCCAGTCGGCGGACAGCCGGTCCCGGGGATATTTCCACAGATACGCAGTATTTT	CASRRTAGPGDISTDTQYF
-	-	TRBV28	TRBJ2-7	TGTGCCAGCAGTTGGGCTTACGAGCAGTACTTC	CASSWAYEQYF
-	-	TRBV10-2	TRBJ2-1	TGCGCCAGCAGTGAGTCGTGGGGGCCTTACAATGAGCAGTTCTTC	CASSESWGPYNEQFF
-	few	TRBV18	TRBJ1-2	TGTGCCAGCTCACCGCCGACAGGAGCTAACTATGGCTACACCTTC	CASSPPTGANYGYTF
TRBD1	-	TRBV27	TRBJ1-2	TGTGCCAGCAGTTTGGCAGGGGGCCTAAACTATGGCTACACCTTC	CASSLAGGLNYGYTF
-	-	TRBV3-1/TRBV3-2	TRBJ2-1	TGTGCCAGCAGCCAAGTCAAGGGGCGGACGAATGAGCAGTTCTTC	CASSQVKGRTNEQFF
-	-	TRBV4-1	TRBJ1-5	TGCGCCAGCAGCCAAGGGGTAGAGGGTAATCAGCCCCAGCATTTT	CASSQGVEGNQPQHF
-	few	TRBV14	TRBJ2-2	TGTGCCAGCAGTCAACAGGGTACCGGGGAGCTGTTTTTT	CASSQQGTGELFF
-	-	TRBV2	TRBJ1-6	TGTGCCAGCCGAGGGTTTAGCTCCTATAATTCACCCCTCCACTTT	CASRGFSSYNSPLHF
-	-	TRBV7-9	TRBJ1-1	TGTGCCAGCAGCGTACAGGGATCGTCGGCTTTCTTT	CASSVQGSSAFF
TRBD1	few	TRBV5-1	TRBJ2-2	TGCGCCAGCAGCTTGCGGACAGGGAACACCGGGGAGCTGTTTTTT	CASSLRTGNTGELFF
TRBD1	-	TRBV4-1	TRBJ1-1	TGCGCCAGCAGCCCCAGACAGGGCCACACTGAAGCTTTCTTT	CASSPRQGHTEAFF
-	many	TRBV7-8	TRBJ2-2	TGTGCCAGCAGCTTTTCCGGGACTGCCCAGGGAAGCGGGGAGCTGTTTTTT	CASSFSGTAQGSGELFF
TRBD1	-	TRBV10-1	TRBJ1-3	TGCGCCAGCAGCCATGGGACAGGGTTCTCTGGAAACACCATATATTTT	CASSHGTGFSGNTIYF
TRBD1	-	TRBV5-6	TRBJ2-1	TGTGCCAGCAGTCCCTCCCAGGGGGTCTACAATGAGCAGTTCTTC	CASSPSQGVYNEQFF
-	-	TRBV7-6	TRBJ1-5	TGTGCCAGCAGCTTCCCCCAACAGCCCCAGCATTTT	CASSFPQQPQHF
TRBD1	-	TRBV4-1	TRBJ1-1	TGCGCCAGCAGCAAGGGACAGGGGACTGAAGCTTTCTTT	CASSKGQGTEAFF
-	-	TRBV7-8	TRBJ2-2	TGTGCCAGCAGCTTAGTGGGGCCCTCCACCGGGGAGCTGTTTTTT	CASSLVGPSTGELFF
-	-	TRBV3-1/TRBV3-2	TRBJ1-2	TGTGCCAGCAGCCTCTTAGGAGGGGAAAATGGCTACACCTTC	CASSLLGGENGYTF
-	-	TRBV5-4	TRBJ2-7	TGTGCCAGCAGCCTCCGGGACATCTCCTACGAGCAGTACTTC	CASSLRDISYEQYF
TRBD2	-	TRBV18	TRBJ2-1	TGTGCCAGCTCACCACCGGGACTAGCGCCCAATGAGCAGTTCTTC	CASSPPGLAPNEQFF
-	-	TRBV5-1	TRBJ2-5	TGCGCCAGCAGCTTCGATTATACAGTAGAGACCCAGTACTTC	CASSFDYTVETQYF
-	-	TRBV6-5	TRBJ1-5	TGTGCCAGCAGTTACTCAAGGTGGCAGGGCAACCAGCATTTT	CASSYSRWQGNQHF
-	-	TRBV9	TRBJ2-5	TGTGCCAGCAGCGAGGAGCACTACCAAGAGACCCAGTACTTC	CASSEEHYQETQYF
-	-	TRBV6-5	TRBJ1-5	TGTGCCAGCAGTTATGGTACAGGGCGGTCAGGTCAGCCCCAGCATTTT	CASSYGTGRSGQPQHF
TRBD1	-	TRBV7-8	TRBJ1-2	TGTGCCAGCAGCTTAGCTGCCAGGGGGTCTGGCTACACCTTC	CASSLAARGSGYTF